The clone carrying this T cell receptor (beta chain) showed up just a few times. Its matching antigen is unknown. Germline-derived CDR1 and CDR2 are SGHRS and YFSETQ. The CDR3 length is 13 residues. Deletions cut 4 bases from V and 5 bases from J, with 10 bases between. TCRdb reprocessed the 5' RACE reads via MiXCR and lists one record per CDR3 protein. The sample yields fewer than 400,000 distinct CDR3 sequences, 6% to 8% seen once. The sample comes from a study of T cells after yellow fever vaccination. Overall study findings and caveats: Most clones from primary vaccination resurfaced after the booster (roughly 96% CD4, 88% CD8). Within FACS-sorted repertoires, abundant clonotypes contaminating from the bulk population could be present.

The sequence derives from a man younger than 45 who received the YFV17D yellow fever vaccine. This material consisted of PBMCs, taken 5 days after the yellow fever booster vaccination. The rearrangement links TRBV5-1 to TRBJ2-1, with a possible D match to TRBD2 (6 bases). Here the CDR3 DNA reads TGCGCCAGCAGCGTGACTAGTGACAATGAGCAGTTCTTC. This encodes CASSVTSDNEQFF.